The next 21 T cell receptor beta chains were all read from a single sample in a study of cytomegalovirus exposure and HLA in healthy donors. Primers for the PCR totalled 60 Vbeta and 13 Jbeta. Method: immunoSEQ multiplex PCR; TCRdb's copy keeps in-frame clones and lacks some. The sample yields about 150,000 clones, about three quarters seen once. The sample consisted of PBMCs. The origin of the receptors is a woman aged 25 to 39 in good health and CMV-seropositive.

CDR3 DNA: TGTGCCAGCAGTTACGAAGGGGGGGCTACTAATGAAAAACTGTTTTTT. The encoded protein is CASSYEGGATNEKLFF. The chain couples TRBV6-5 to TRBJ1-4; TRBD1 might be the D (6 bases). The CDR3 is made up of 16 amino acids. V gave up 2 bases and J gave up 2 bases, with 12 bases separating them. Germline V gene lookup returns CDR1 MNHEY and CDR2 SVGAGI.

The count of this clone is one. V and J are TRBV30 and TRBJ2-5; 10 nucleotides agree with TRBD1. The CDR3 has 13 amino acids. J was trimmed by 1 base and V by 8 bases; bases with no gene match: 4. Germline loops: CDR1 GTSNPN, CDR2 SVGIG (reference sequence). DNA for the CDR3: TGTGCCGGGGACAGGGGCTTCCAAGAGACCCAGTACTTC. This codes for CAGDRGFQETQYF.

V usage is TRBV6-1 and J usage is TRBJ1-2; D not resolved. This CDR3 is built from 14 residues. CDR1 and CDR2 from the germline V gene are MNHNS and SASEGT. Trimming stripped 7 bases from V and 1 base from J, with 13 bases between. CDR3 DNA sequence: TGTGCCAGCACTGGAGGGCAGCTTAACTATGGCTACACCTTC. This translates into CASTGGQLNYGYTF.

The chain joins TRBV25-1 to TRBJ1-2, with D perhaps TRBD1 (5 bases). The CDR3 is 12 residues long. Trimming removed 5 bases from V and 4 bases from J, with 8 bases in between. Germline-derived CDR1 and CDR2 are MGHDK and SYGVNS. CDR3 region: CASSLGGYGYTF. The CDR3 region has the DNA TGTGCCAGCAGTCTCGGGGGCTATGGCTACACCTTC.

This clone has just one count. The chain links TRBV7-9 to TRBJ2-1; possible D gene TRBD1, 5 bases. Between the trimmed V and J ends, which lost 5 bases and 5 bases, there was a span of 19 bases. Germline V lookup: CDR1 SEHNR, CDR2 FQNEAQ (reference sequence). The CDR3 has 16 amino acids. Here the CDR3 reads CASSHRQSYINNEQFF. CDR3 DNA sequence: TGTGCCAGCAGCCATCGACAGTCTTACATCAACAATGAGCAGTTCTTC.

This chain joins TRBV11-2 and TRBJ1-1; 9 bases match TRBD1. The CDR3 spans 14 residues. Germline values: CDR1 SGHAT, CDR2 FQNNGV. Trimming cost V 6 bases and J 4 bases; bases outside gene matches: 6. CDR3 sequence (DNA): TGTGCCAGCAGGATCGGGACAGGGAGCACTGAAGCTTTCTTT. Translating gives CASRIGTGSTEAFF.

This clone has just one count. The chain joins TRBV4-3 to TRBJ2-7; the D gene is possibly TRBD1 (6 bases). The CDR3 has 14 residues. Trimming pared 3 bases from V and 0 bases from J, leaving 9 bases between. Germline V gives CDR1 LGHNA, CDR2 YSLEER. For the CDR3, the DNA is TGCGCCAGCAGCCACCGGGACAACTCCTACGAGCAGTACTTC. Its translation is CASSHRDNSYEQYF.

The chain combines TRBV18 with TRBJ2-7; no definite D call. Trimming pared 1 base from V and 5 bases from J, leaving 6 bases between. The CDR3 spans 12 residues. Germline V gene data show CDR1 as KGHSH and CDR2 as LQKENI. Here the CDR3 reads CASSPRSDEQYF. CDR3 nucleotides: TGTGCCAGCTCACCACGGAGTGACGAGCAGTACTTC.

The genes are TRBV9 and TRBJ2-7; 9 bases align to TRBD1. Germline CDR1 and CDR2: SGDLS and YYNGEE. This CDR3 spans 14 amino acids. J was trimmed by 3 bases and V by 3 bases; bases with no gene match: 4. The DNA for the CDR3 is TGTGCCAGCAGCGCGGACAGGGGAAACTACGAGCAGTACTTC. It encodes CASSADRGNYEQYF.

CDR3 protein: CASSEFGRNTEAFF. The CDR3 DNA sequence: TGTGCCAGCAGTGAATTCGGGAGGAACACTGAAGCTTTCTTT. V usage is TRBV6-1 and J usage is TRBJ1-1; D is unresolved. Germline V gene sequence: CDR1 MNHNS, CDR2 SASEGT. The CDR3 runs to 14 residues. Trimming pared 2 bases from V and 1 base from J, leaving 8 bases between.

A word on this clone: The junction shows a germline mismatch at one end, possibly a read error. V is TRBV5-1 and J is TRBJ2-7; D might be TRBD1 (6 bases). Per the germline V gene, CDR1 is SGHRS and CDR2 is YFSETQ. CDR3 size: 16 residues. The CDR3 nucleotides read TGCACCAGCAGCCGTCGAGGGGGTCTCCCTCCCTACGAGCAGTACTTC. Translated, it gives CTSSRRGGLPPYEQYF. Full variable domain (outside the CDR3, taken from reference TRBV5-1 and TRBJ2-7): KAGVTQTPRYLIKTRGQQVTLSCSPISGHRSVSWYQQTPGQGLQFLFEYFSETQRNKGNFPGRFSGRQFSNSRSEMNVSTLELGDSALYLCTSSRRGGLPPYEQYFGPGTRLTVT.

The count of this clone is one. The chain links TRBV28 to TRBJ1-1; a weak D match, TRBD1 (5 bases). Per the germline V gene, CDR1 is MDHEN and CDR2 is SYDVKM. V gave up 8 bases and J gave up 0 bases, with 13 bases separating them. The CDR3 spans 14 residues. The CDR3 nucleotides read TGTGCCAGCCGATACCCGACAGTGAACACTGAAGCTTTCTTT. As protein: CASRYPTVNTEAFF.

The rearrangement links TRBV9 to TRBJ1-2; 10 bases align to TRBD1. The germline gives CDR1 SGDLS, CDR2 YYNGEE. This CDR3 contains 13 residues. The trim removed 3 bases at V and 7 bases at J, leaving 3 bases unmatched. The CDR3 reads CASSGQGAFGYTF. The DNA for the CDR3 is TGTGCCAGCAGCGGACAGGGGGCTTTTGGCTACACCTTC.

The rearrangement joins TRBV30 to TRBJ2-4; D is possibly TRBD1 (5 bases). This CDR3 region has 12 residues. Trimming shortened V by 7 bases and J by 1 base, and 8 bases separated the two germline ends. Germline CDR1 GTSNPN, CDR2 SVGIG (reference sequence). The DNA for the CDR3 is TGTGCCTCAGGGTGGGCCAAAAACATTCAGTACTTC. Residues: CASGWAKNIQYF. Together with reference TRBV30 and TRBJ2-4, the CDR3 gives the full variable domain: SQTIHQWPATLVQPVGSPLSLECTVEGTSNPNLYWYRQAAGRGLQLLFYSVGIGQISSEVPQNLSASRPQDRQFILSSKKLLLSDSGFYLCASGWAKNIQYFGAGTRLSVL.

This clone was seen a few times. V gene TRBV4-3 combines with J gene TRBJ1-1, with D perhaps matching TRBD1 (5 bases). V shed 4 bases and J shed 4 bases, with 10 bases lying between them. Per germline, CDR1 LGHNA and CDR2 YSLEER. This CDR3 is 13 amino acids long. The chain's CDR3 is CASSLGGVTEAFF. The CDR3, as DNA: TGCGCCAGCAGCCTTGGGGGGGTCACTGAAGCTTTCTTT.

V gene TRBV2 combines with J gene TRBJ1-1; a weak D match, TRBD1 (5 bases). This CDR3 contains 14 residues. The germline gives CDR1 SNHLY, CDR2 FYNNEI. Trimming took 6 bases from V and 4 from J, leaving 15 bases between them. Here the CDR3 DNA reads TGTGCCAGCAGGGTAGACTTTCAGGGCACTGAAGCTTTCTTT. Its translation: CASRVDFQGTEAFF.

The rearrangement links TRBV7-8 to TRBJ1-1; 7 positions agree with TRBD1. This CDR3 spans 15 amino acids. In germline, CDR1 is SGHVS, CDR2 FQNEAQ. V dropped 6 bases and J dropped 0; count of bases not matched to a gene: 7. The CDR3 spells CASRHRGPMNTEAFF. The CDR3 DNA reads as TGTGCCAGCAGGCACAGGGGCCCCATGAACACTGAAGCTTTCTTT. Complete variable domain (other parts from reference TRBV7-8 and TRBJ1-1): GAGVSQSPRYKVAKRGQDVALRCDPISGHVSLFWYQQALGQGPEFLTYFQNEAQLDKSGLPSDRFFAERPEGSVSTLKIQRTQQEDSAVYLCASRHRGPMNTEAFFGQGTRLTVV.

The rearrangement uses TRBV7-3 and TRBJ2-1; possibly TRBD2 for D (6 bases). The V end was cut by 5 bases, the J end by 6 bases, with 20 bases between. Germline CDR1 SGHTA, CDR2 FQGTGA. CDR3 size: 16 residues. The DNA for the CDR3 is TGTGCCAGCAGCCCCACCGGAATCGCGGGGCTCAATGAGCAGTTCTTC. The encoded protein is CASSPTGIAGLNEQFF.

The chain couples TRBV5-1 to TRBJ2-1; 12 bases match TRBD2. Germline-derived CDR1 and CDR2 are SGHRS and YFSETQ. This CDR3 has 16 residues. Trimming at V came to 1 base and at J to 5 bases, leaving 4 bases not matched to a gene. CDR3 sequence (DNA): TGCGCCAGCAGCTTGCGGACTAGCGGGATCGACAATGAGCAGTTCTTC. It yields the protein CASSLRTSGIDNEQFF.

The chain employs TRBV4-2 and TRBJ2-1, with TRBD2 as a possible D gene (5 bases). Germline lookup yields CDR1 LGHNA and CDR2 YNFKEQ. Trimming took 4 bases from V and 3 from J, leaving 10 bases between them. The CDR3 totals 14 residues. The CDR3 region has the DNA TGTGCCAGCAGCCCCGGAGGACTCTACAATGAGCAGTTCTTC. Protein sequence: CASSPGGLYNEQFF.

This sequence joins TRBV29-1 and TRBJ1-1; a possible D gene is TRBD1 (5 bases). Trimming removed 5 bases at V and 5 bases at J, with 12 bases between. Germline loops: CDR1 SQVTM, CDR2 ANQGSEA. The length of the CDR3 is 12 residues. Here the CDR3 reads CSVRAGKTEAFF. CDR3 DNA: TGCAGCGTTCGGGCAGGGAAGACTGAAGCTTTCTTT.